This TCR beta chain is from a study of CD8 T cells in Susac syndrome. An amount of RNA that ranged from roughly 0.45 to 1 ug was reverse transcribed with random hexamers. The CDR3 of TCR beta was amplified by immunoSEQ multiplex PCR across 54 Vbeta and 13 Jbeta. TCRdb used MiXCR to reprocess the immunoSEQ multiplex PCR reads, holding one entry per CDR3 protein. This table has 180,000 or so distinct CDR3 sequences, around 95% appearing once. CDR3 size: 14 residues. The V end was cut by 3 bases, the J end by 4 bases, with 12 bases between. Germline-derived CDR1 and CDR2 are LNHNV and YYDKDF (reference sequence).

This chain links TRBV15 with TRBJ2-5, with D possibly being TRBD1 (5 bases). The sample comprised CD4+ T cells from PBMCs. This TCR was recovered from a human donor in good health. DNA for the CDR3: TGTGCCACCAGCAGCGGACACCCTACAGAGACCCAGTACTTC. As protein: CATSSGHPTETQYF.